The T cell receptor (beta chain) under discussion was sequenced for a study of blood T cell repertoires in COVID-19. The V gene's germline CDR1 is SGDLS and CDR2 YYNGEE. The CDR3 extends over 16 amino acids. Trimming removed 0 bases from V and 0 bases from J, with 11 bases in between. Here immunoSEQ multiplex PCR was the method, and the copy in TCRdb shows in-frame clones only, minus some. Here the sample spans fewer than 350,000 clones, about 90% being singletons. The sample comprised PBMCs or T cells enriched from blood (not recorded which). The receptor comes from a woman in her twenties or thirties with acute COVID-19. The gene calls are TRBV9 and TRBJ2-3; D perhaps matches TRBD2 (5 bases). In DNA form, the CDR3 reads TGTGCCAGCAGCGTAGCTTTGCCGGGAAGCACAGATACGCAGTATTTT. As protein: CASSVALPGSTDTQYF.